Each of the 22 T cell receptor beta chains below was sequenced from the same sample in a study of PD-L1 blockade in urothelial cancer. Sample time point: peripheral blood 6 weeks after treatment start. Assay: immunoSEQ multiplex PCR; the TCRdb copy retains only in-frame clones and omits some. The sample yields about 76,000 clones, 91% seen once. Sample: PBMCs, taken around atezolizumab (anti-PD-L1) treatment. The receptors originated from a woman aged 80 or older with urothelial cancer.

The rearrangement uses TRBV7-9 and TRBJ2-3; D uncertain. Germline CDR1 SEHNR, CDR2 FQNEAQ (reference sequence). V lost 5 bases, J lost 1 base, and 10 bases lay in between. The CDR3 contains 14 residues. The DNA of the CDR3 is TGTGCCAGCAGCCAAATGGCGGGCACAGATACGCAGTATTTT. Its protein product is CASSQMAGTDTQYF.

The rearrangement links TRBV7-8 to TRBJ1-2, with unresolved D. This CDR3 is 15 amino acids long. Germline lookup yields CDR1 SGHVS and CDR2 FQNEAQ. The V and J ends lost 5 bases and 2 bases respectively, with 15 bases between them. The CDR3 loop reads CASSVDTRFNYGYTF. CDR3 coding DNA: TGTGCCAGCAGCGTCGATACGAGGTTCAACTATGGCTACACCTTC.

For the CDR3, the DNA is TGTGCCAGCAGCCCCGGGGGCGGGAGCCACGAGCAGTACTTC. Its protein product is CASSPGGGSHEQYF. The chain couples TRBV5-4 to TRBJ2-7, with D possibly TRBD2 on 7 matching bases. V lost 4 bases to trimming and J lost 5 bases, with 16 bases between them. The CDR3 runs to 14 residues. Germline loops: CDR1 SGHNT, CDR2 YYREEE (reference sequence).

This clone occurred once. The V and J genes are TRBV14 and TRBJ1-1; D unresolved. The CDR3 has 14 residues. V dropped 2 bases and J dropped 2 bases, with 9 bases sitting between them. Germline V gives CDR1 SGHDN, CDR2 FVKESK. In nucleotides, the CDR3 is TGTGCCAGCAGCCAATATGGAGGTAACACTGAAGCTTTCTTT. It is translated as CASSQYGGNTEAFF.

This clone has only a few counts. J is TRBJ2-7 and V is TRBV11-2, with D uncertain. The CDR3 runs 13 residues. The germline V gene encodes CDR1 SGHAT and CDR2 FQNNGV. The germline V and J ends were trimmed by 5 bases and 3 bases, with 11 bases remaining between them. CDR3 sequence: CASSLTTYYEQYF. The CDR3 DNA reads TGTGCCAGCAGCCTAACGACTTACTACGAGCAGTACTTC.

V usage is TRBV4-1 and J usage is TRBJ2-3; 14 positions match TRBD2. CDR3 length: 18 residues. The junction had 10 bases not matched to a gene; V was cut back by 3 bases and J by 5 bases. Germline-derived CDR1 and CDR2 are MGHRA and YSYEKL. CDR3 sequence reads: CASSQTFRTSGRIDTQYF. The CDR3 DNA is TGCGCCAGCAGCCAGACCTTTCGGACTAGCGGGAGGATAGATACGCAGTATTTT.

The chain combines TRBV4-1 with TRBJ2-7; 10 bases map to TRBD2. Germline CDR1 reads MGHRA; CDR2 reads YSYEKL. The V segment lost 4 bases and the J segment 1 base; nucleotides outside the gene matches: 4. This CDR3 is 15 amino acids long. The CDR3 coding sequence is TGCGCCAGCAGCCCCCTAGCGGGAGAATCCTACGAGCAGTACTTC. It specifies CASSPLAGESYEQYF.

This clone has a single count. The gene calls are TRBV6-6 and TRBJ2-7; 7 bases agree with TRBD2. Germline CDR1 MNHNY, CDR2 SVGAGI (reference sequence). Trimming removed 7 bases from V and 6 bases from J; junction bases left unmatched: 15. The CDR3 consists of 15 residues. The CDR3 nucleotides are TGTGCCAGCACCCCTAGGAAGGGAGAGCGGGGCGAGCAGTACTTC. It codes for CASTPRKGERGEQYF.

J is TRBJ2-1 and V is TRBV11-2; the match to TRBD2 covers 7 bases. After removal of 5 bases from V and 5 bases from J, the junction contained 9 bases not matched to a gene. Germline V gene lookup returns CDR1 SGHAT and CDR2 FQNNGV. The CDR3 runs to 15 residues. CDR3: CASSPRTRRDNEQFF. The CDR3 nucleotides are TGTGCCAGCAGCCCCCGGACTAGACGGGACAATGAGCAGTTCTTC.

The chain has TRBV28 and TRBJ2-5, with TRBD1 as a possible D gene (6 bases). CDR3 size: 14 residues. Looked up from germline, CDR1 is MDHEN and CDR2 is SYDVKM. V lost 5 bases and J lost 1, with 11 bases in between. The CDR3 region is CASSPNRVQETQYF. CDR3 in DNA: TGTGCCAGCAGTCCCAACAGGGTCCAAGAGACCCAGTACTTC. The variable domain in full, completed from reference TRBV28 and TRBJ2-5, reads DVKVTQSSRYLVKRTGEKVFLECVQDMDHENMFWYRQDPGLGLRLIYFSYDVKMKEKGDIPEGYSVSREKKERFSLILESASTNQTSMYLCASSPNRVQETQYFGPGTRLLVL.

The gene calls are TRBV6-5 and TRBJ2-3; 8 positions match TRBD2. The CDR3 contains 16 residues. Germline V gene lookup returns CDR1 MNHEY and CDR2 SVGAGI. Unmatched junction bases numbered 9, after V lost 4 bases and J lost 3 bases. The DNA of the CDR3 is TGTGCCAGCAGTTCCGGGAGGGTTTTAAGGACAGATACGCAGTATTTT. Its translation is CASSSGRVLRTDTQYF.

V gene TRBV2 combines with J gene TRBJ1-1, with D unclear. CDR1 is SNHLY, CDR2 FYNNEI, per germline. The V gene lost 6 bases and the J gene lost 1 base, with 12 bases spanning the gap. The CDR3 is 14 residues long. The CDR3: CASSALQANTEAFF. The CDR3 DNA is TGTGCCAGCAGCGCACTTCAGGCGAACACTGAAGCTTTCTTT.

The CDR3 nucleotides are TGTGCCAGCAGTGTAAGCGGGAAAAGGGCTTTCTTT. It encodes CASSVSGKRAFF. J is TRBJ1-1 and V is TRBV28, with no clear D. CDR1 is MDHEN, CDR2 SYDVKM, per germline. CDR3 length: 12 residues. Trimming removed 5 bases from V and 11 bases from J, with 15 bases in between.

The rearrangement joins TRBV10-3 to TRBJ2-1; the match to TRBD1 covers 11 bases. The CDR3 loop spans 15 amino acids. CDR1 ENHRY and CDR2 SYGVKD come from the germline V gene. V lost 6 bases and J lost 2; bases outside the gene matches: 3. CDR3 amino acids: CAIRGQGAAYNEQFF. The DNA of the CDR3 is TGTGCCATCAGAGGACAGGGGGCGGCCTACAATGAGCAGTTCTTC.

The chain combines TRBV6-6 with TRBJ1-3; 9 bases map to TRBD1. The V gene end was trimmed by 7 bases and the J gene end by 0 bases; junction bases not matched to a gene: 7. Germline CDR1 and CDR2: MNHNY and SVGAGI (reference sequence). This CDR3 is 16 amino acids long. The CDR3 sequence: CASMGQGTLSGNTIYF. In DNA form, the CDR3 reads TGTGCCAGCATGGGACAGGGAACACTCTCTGGAAACACCATATATTTT.

This rearrangement joins TRBV6-1 to TRBJ2-3, with D hard to call. Deletions cut 6 bases from V and 3 bases from J, with 4 bases between. Germline-derived CDR1 and CDR2 are MNHNS and SASEGT. The CDR3 consists of 11 residues. The CDR3 bases are TGTGCCAGCAGCCGGACAGATACGCAGTATTTT. Translating gives CASSRTDTQYF.

The chain is built from TRBV7-8 and TRBJ2-5, with TRBD2 matching 15 bases. Germline V CDR1 and CDR2: SGHVS, FQNEAQ. After removal of 5 bases from V and 5 bases from J, the junction contained 9 bases not matched to a gene. This CDR3 comprises 17 residues. For the CDR3, the DNA is TGTGCCAGCAGCGCAGGGACTAGCGGGAGGTTCTGGGAGACCCAGTACTTC. This gives the protein CASSAGTSGRFWETQYF.

The V gene is TRBV19, the J gene TRBJ2-7; D may be TRBD2 (5 bases). The CDR3 runs 16 residues. Trimming stripped 0 bases from V and 2 bases from J, with 14 bases between. From germline, CDR1 is LNHDA and CDR2 SQIVND (reference sequence). In DNA, the CDR3 is TGTGCCAGTAGTATAGAGCGGAGGATTGTTCCCTACGAGCAGTACTTC. Its translation: CASSIERRIVPYEQYF.

For the CDR3, the DNA is TGTGCCATCAGTGGATCAACAGGCGCGTCGAGTGGCTACACCTTC. It translates to CAISGSTGASSGYTF. The chain has TRBV10-3 and TRBJ1-2; a possible D gene is TRBD1 (5 bases). Deletions cut 4 bases from V and 7 bases from J, with 19 bases between. The CDR3 length is 15 residues. Germline V gene data show CDR1 as ENHRY and CDR2 as SYGVKD.

CDR3 region: CSVDAGPNQPQHF. CDR3 in DNA: TGCAGCGTTGACGCAGGGCCAAATCAGCCCCAGCATTTT. The chain employs TRBV29-1 and TRBJ1-5, with D perhaps matching TRBD1 (5 bases). This CDR3 is 13 amino acids long. V lost 3 bases to trimming and J lost 4 bases, with 10 bases between them. From germline, CDR1 is SQVTM and CDR2 ANQGSEA.

The CDR3 nucleotides read TGTGCCAGCAGCTTGATAGGACAGGGTGGTTTCAGCACAGATACGCAGTATTTT. Its protein product is CASSLIGQGGFSTDTQYF. The chain recombines TRBV11-2 with TRBJ2-3; 8 bases fit TRBD1. Germline V gene data show CDR1 as SGHAT and CDR2 as FQNNGV. Trimming removed 3 bases from V and 0 bases from J; junction bases left unmatched: 11. The CDR3 runs to 18 residues. Looking up the rest from reference TRBV11-2 and TRBJ2-3 gives the full variable domain: EAGVAQSPRYKIIEKRQSVAFWCNPISGHATLYWYQQILGQGPKLLIQFQNNGVVDDSQLPKDRFSAERLKGVDSTLKIQPAKLEDSAVYLCASSLIGQGGFSTDTQYFGPGTRLTVL.

The chain couples TRBV10-3 to TRBJ1-1; 10 bases agree with TRBD1. Trimming removed 4 bases from V and 4 bases from J; junction bases left unmatched: 0. This CDR3 region has 13 residues. CDR1 is ENHRY and CDR2 is SYGVKD in the germline V gene. CDR3 sequence (DNA): TGTGCCATCAGTGGGACAGGGGGCACTGAAGCTTTCTTT. Protein sequence: CAISGTGGTEAFF.